These 8 T cell receptor beta chains share one sample of origin, sequenced in a study of blood T cell repertoires in COVID-19. The table came from immunoSEQ multiplex PCR; TCRdb's copy has only in-frame clones and leaves some out. The sample holds tens of thousands of clones, over 70% seen once. Sequences were obtained from peripheral blood. The receptors derive from a man aged 45-65 years with active COVID-19.

This clone appeared a single time. J is TRBJ2-4 and V is TRBV20-1; no clear D. The germline gives CDR1 DFQATT, CDR2 SNEGSKA (reference sequence). The CDR3 loop spans 11 amino acids. V lost 1 base and J lost 9, with 7 bases in between. The CDR3 DNA is TGCAGTGCTAGAGGAGGTAGCATTCAGTACTTC. Amino acids: CSARGGSIQYF.

J is TRBJ1-1 and V is TRBV28; TRBD1 might be the D (6 bases). Deletions cut 3 bases from V and 1 base from J, with 9 bases between. Germline V lookup: CDR1 MDHEN, CDR2 SYDVKM. The CDR3 is 14 residues long. The CDR3 sequence is CASSFTGWNTEAFF. CDR3 bases: TGTGCCAGCAGTTTTACAGGGTGGAACACTGAAGCTTTCTTT.

The chain couples TRBV19 to TRBJ2-1; D not certain. Per the germline V gene, CDR1 is LNHDA and CDR2 is SQIVND (reference sequence). V dropped 5 bases and J dropped 0 bases, with 11 bases sitting between them. CDR3 length: 15 residues. The DNA of the CDR3 is TGTGCCAGTAGTGAGGCCCGAAGCTCCTACAATGAGCAGTTCTTC. Its translation: CASSEARSSYNEQFF.

This chain connects TRBV6-5 to TRBJ1-1, with 8 bases fitting TRBD1. The CDR3 spans 14 residues. The V gene end was trimmed by 0 bases and the J gene end by 9 bases; junction bases not matched to a gene: 6. The germline V gene has CDR1 MNHEY and CDR2 SVGAGI. The CDR3 sequence: CASSYSGGTGKAFF. DNA for the CDR3: TGTGCCAGCAGTTACTCGGGGGGGACAGGTAAAGCTTTCTTT.

The rearrangement joins TRBV18 to TRBJ2-7, with 8 nucleotides matching TRBD1. This CDR3 is 16 amino acids long. In germline, CDR1 is KGHSH, CDR2 LQKENI. The junction had 9 bases not matched to a gene; V was cut back by 0 bases and J by 5 bases. The CDR3 loop is CASSPPGAGGENEQYF. Here the CDR3 DNA reads TGTGCCAGCTCACCACCGGGGGCAGGGGGCGAGAACGAGCAGTACTTC.

The chain carries TRBV5-1 and TRBJ1-5; no firm D call. Per germline, CDR1 SGHRS and CDR2 YFSETQ. The CDR3 contains 13 residues. V was shortened by 0 bases and J by 6 bases, with 7 bases between the two germline ends. CDR3 loop: CASSLDAGQPQHF. In DNA, the CDR3 is TGCGCCAGCAGCTTGGATGCGGGTCAGCCCCAGCATTTT.

This chain uses TRBV4-3 with TRBJ2-6; the match to TRBD1 covers 7 bases. V lost 0 bases and J lost 4; bases outside the gene matches: 6. Germline assignment: CDR1 LGHNA and CDR2 YSLEER. CDR3 length: 17 amino acids. The CDR3 DNA reads as TGCGCCAGCAGCCAAGACCCTACAGGGGAAGGGGCCAACGTCCTGACTTTC. The encoded protein is CASSQDPTGEGANVLTF.

This chain joins TRBV28 and TRBJ1-3; TRBD1 matches at 10 bases. There are 16 residues in the CDR3. Per germline, CDR1 MDHEN and CDR2 SYDVKM. V dropped 5 bases and J dropped 5; count of bases not matched to a gene: 9. The CDR3 protein is CASSKGQGLVRNTIYF. As DNA, the CDR3 is TGTGCCAGCAGTAAGGGACAGGGGCTGGTTAGAAACACCATATATTTT.